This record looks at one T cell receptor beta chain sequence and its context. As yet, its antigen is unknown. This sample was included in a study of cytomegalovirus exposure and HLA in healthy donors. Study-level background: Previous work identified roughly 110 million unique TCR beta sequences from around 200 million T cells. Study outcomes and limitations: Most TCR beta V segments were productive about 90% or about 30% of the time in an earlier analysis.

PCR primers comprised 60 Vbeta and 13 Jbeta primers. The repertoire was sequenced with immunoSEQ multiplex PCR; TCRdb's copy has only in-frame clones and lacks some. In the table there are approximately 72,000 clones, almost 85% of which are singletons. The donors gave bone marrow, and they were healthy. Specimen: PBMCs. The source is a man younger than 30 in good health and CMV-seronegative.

CDR3: CASTPEGGQGRDTQYF. The CDR3 nucleotides are TGCGCCAGCACCCCGGAGGGGGGACAGGGGCGTGATACGCAGTATTTT. The V gene is TRBV5-1, the J gene TRBJ2-3, with TRBD1 identical over 10 bases. The germline V gene has CDR1 SGHRS and CDR2 YFSETQ. This CDR3 contains 16 residues. J gave up 6 bases and V 6 bases, and 13 bases lay outside the gene matches.